These T cell receptor beta chains were read from a single sample in a study of shared clonotypes between healthy human individuals. Sequencing was performed with immunoSEQ multiplex PCR; in TCRdb, only in-frame clones are kept and a portion is missing. Of approximately 460,000 clones in the sample, 77% are singletons; the top ten hold 12%. Sequenced input: PBMCs. These TCRs come from a woman in her forties in good health. Some clones in this sample may be carry-over from other donors' samples. CDR3s include the opening cysteine and the closing phenylalanine or tryptophan. The D gene is left open where the match is weak. The size entry is marked missing in some rows and otherwise reads once, few, many or a size class.

J gene	V gene	CDR3 length	clone size	D gene	CDR3 DNA	CDR3 protein
TRBJ2-3	TRBV29-1	14	.	.	TGCAGCGTTGCCCCGGCTACTAGCACAGATACGCAGTATTTT	CSVAPATSTDTQYF
TRBJ2-1	TRBV25-1	16	.	TRBD2	TGTGCCAGCAGTGAGGGGGCGGGAGGGTTGTACAATCAGCAGTTCTTC	CASSEGAGGLYNQQFF
TRBJ2-6	TRBV9	17	once	TRBD2	TGTGCCAGCAGCGTAGAGGTAGGGACTAGCGGGACAGAAGTCCTGACTTTC	CASSVEVGTSGTEVLTF
TRBJ2-2	TRBV4-2	15	once	.	TGTGCCAGCAGCCAGACTCGAGCAGTTACTGGGGAGCTGTTTTTT	CASSQTRAVTGELFF
TRBJ1-1	TRBV10-3	11	.	.	TGTGCCATCAGTGAAGATTTGGAAGCTTTCTTT	CAISEDLEAFF
TRBJ1-1	TRBV5-1	15	.	TRBD1	TGCGCCAGCAGCCTCGGACAGGGTCTGGCCACTGAAGCTTTCTTT	CASSLGQGLATEAFF
TRBJ2-3	TRBV5-5	14	.	.	TGTGCCAGCAGCTTGGGTCAGAACACAGATACGCAGTATTTT	CASSLGQNTDTQYF
TRBJ1-4	TRBV5-4	15	.	TRBD1	TGTGCCAGCAGCAAACAGGGGATGGGGAATGAAAAACTGTTTTTT	CASSKQGMGNEKLFF
TRBJ2-5	TRBV7-3	15	.	TRBD1	TGTGCCAGCAGCTCGACAGGGTTTACGGGGGAGACCCAGTACTTC	CASSSTGFTGETQYF
TRBJ2-7	TRBV18	14	.	TRBD1	TGTGCCAGCTCTCGGGGGACAGGGGGCTACGAGCAGTACTTC	CASSRGTGGYEQYF
TRBJ2-7	TRBV4-1	17	.	TRBD2	TGCGCCAGCAGCCTTTCGTTCGCGGCTAGCGGACTCTACGAGCAGTACTTC	CASSLSFAASGLYEQYF
TRBJ2-7	TRBV27	15	.	TRBD1	TGTGCCAGCAGTACCGGGACAGGGGGCCGAAACGAGCAGTACTTC	CASSTGTGGRNEQYF
TRBJ1-1	TRBV9	14	.	.	TGTGCCAGCAGCGTAGTAAGCGAGAACACTGAAGCTTTCTTT	CASSVVSENTEAFF
TRBJ2-2	TRBV19	14	.	.	TGTGCCAGTAGTATGGAGGGGGGCGCCGGGGAGCTGTTTTTT	CASSMEGGAGELFF
TRBJ2-3	TRBV4-1	17	.	TRBD2	TGCGCCAGCAGCCAAACCTGGACTAGCGGGATTACAGATACGCAGTATTTT	CASSQTWTSGITDTQYF
TRBJ1-1	TRBV28	13	.	.	TGTGCCAGCAGTTTAACGGTTGGGCCTGAAGCTTTCTTT	CASSLTVGPEAFF
TRBJ2-1	TRBV21-1	17	many	.	TGTGCCACCCAAATAAAGGGACAGCGGACCAATTACAATGAGCAGTTCTTC	CATQIKGQRTNYNEQFF
TRBJ1-5	TRBV6-5	13	once	.	TGTGTCAGCAGTTACGCCGGAAATCAGCCCCAGCATTTT	CVSSYAGNQPQHF
TRBJ2-7	TRBV2	14	.	TRBD1	TGTGCCAGCACCCGGGGACAGGGACCTTGGGAGCAGTACTTC	CASTRGQGPWEQYF
TRBJ1-4	TRBV4-3	16	.	TRBD1	TGCGCCAGCAGCCCCGGGGCAGGGGGCTTTCCTGAAAAACTGTTTTTT	CASSPGAGGFPEKLFF
TRBJ2-1	TRBV27	14	.	.	TGTGCCGGCAGATCAACAGGGAGGCTCGATGAGCAGTTCTTC	CAGRSTGRLDEQFF
TRBJ2-2	TRBV7-9	16	.	.	TGTGCCAGCAGCTTAGAGGGGGACACTGACACCGGGGAGCTGTTTTTT	CASSLEGDTDTGELFF